These 16 T cell receptor beta chains were sequenced from one sample in a study of siplizumab effects on memory and regulatory T cells. Libraries were prepared by immunoSEQ multiplex PCR; TCRdb keeps only in-frame clonotypes and omits some of them. The repertoire consists of tens of thousands of clones, with 87% occurring once and the leading ten covering over 1.5%. What was sequenced was Tregs sorted from blood. These receptors originate from a human donor in good health.

This clone occurred a few times. The V gene is TRBV6-5, the J gene TRBJ2-1; D is possibly TRBD2 (6 bases). The length of the CDR3 is 12 residues. V was shortened by 0 bases and J by 9 bases, with 6 bases between the two germline ends. Germline V lookup: CDR1 MNHEY, CDR2 SVGAGI. The CDR3 DNA follows: TGTGCCAGCAGTTACTCGGAGGGTGAGCAGTTCTTC. Its translation: CASSYSEGEQFF.

The chain is built from TRBV5-6 and TRBJ2-7; 7 bases fit TRBD2. The CDR3 sequence is 14 residues long. V trimming: 1 base; J trimming: 3 bases; junction bases outside the gene matches: 4. Per the germline V gene, CDR1 is SGHDT and CDR2 is YYEEEE. The CDR3 DNA reads TGTGCCAGCAGCTTGATTTGGGAGGGCTACGAGCAGTACTTC. Translation gives CASSLIWEGYEQYF.

The count of this clone is one. The J gene is TRBJ2-3, the V gene TRBV27; 16 bases match TRBD2. Trimming took 3 bases from V and 5 from J; bases not matched to a gene: 17. The length of the CDR3 is 21 residues. Per germline, CDR1 MNHEY and CDR2 SMNVEV (reference sequence). This CDR3 is CASSFTQMPGLAGGRRDTQYF. Written as DNA, the CDR3 is TGTGCCAGCAGTTTCACCCAAATGCCGGGACTAGCGGGGGGGCGAAGAGATACGCAGTATTTT.

V and J are TRBV9 and TRBJ1-2; TRBD1 matches 7 bases. The germline V gene has CDR1 SGDLS and CDR2 YYNGEE. Losses at the gene ends were 3 bases for V and 8 bases for J; bases not matched to a gene: 13. The CDR3 contains 15 residues. The CDR3 DNA is TGTGCCAGCAGCGACCCCGCACGACAGGGTTGGGGCTACACCTTC. Translated, it gives CASSDPARQGWGYTF. Looking up the rest from reference TRBV9 and TRBJ1-2 gives the full variable domain: DSGVTQTPKHLITATGQRVTLRCSPRSGDLSVYWYQQSLDQGLQFLIQYYNGEERAKGNILERFSAQQFPDLHSELNLSSLELGDSALYFCASSDPARQGWGYTFGSGTRLTVV.

This clone occurred once. The chain couples TRBV4-2 to TRBJ1-1; D remains ambiguous. Germline V gives CDR1 LGHNA, CDR2 YNFKEQ. The CDR3 length is 13 residues. The ends were cut back, 0 bases at V and 1 base at J, with 3 bases in the middle. CDR3 sequence: CASSQEQNTEAFF. The CDR3, as DNA: TGTGCCAGCAGCCAAGAACAGAACACTGAAGCTTTCTTT.

This sequence joins TRBV6-6 and TRBJ1-4, with a weak D call TRBD1 (5 bases). The CDR3 is 15 residues long. Trimming removed 4 bases from V and 1 base from J, with 10 bases in between. Germline CDR1 is MNHNY and CDR2 is SVGAGI (reference sequence). CDR3 loop: CASSLEGRTNEKLFF. CDR3 in DNA: TGTGCCAGCAGTTTGGAGGGGAGAACTAATGAAAAACTGTTTTTT.

This chain joins TRBV27 and TRBJ2-2; possibly TRBD2 for D (6 bases). Trimming took off 2 bases at V and 3 bases at J, with 10 bases between the two ends. CDR1 MNHEY and CDR2 SMNVEV come from the germline V gene (reference sequence). The CDR3 covers 15 residues. In DNA, the CDR3 is TGTGCCAGCAGTTTAGCGGGACTTTACACCGGGGAGCTGTTTTTT. Protein sequence: CASSLAGLYTGELFF.

The genes are TRBV6-5 and TRBJ2-5, with D possibly TRBD2 on 5 matching bases. Germline values: CDR1 MNHEY, CDR2 SVGAGI. This CDR3 has 13 residues. Trimming removed 5 bases from V and 5 bases from J, with 12 bases in between. The CDR3 DNA follows: TGTGCCAGCAGTGGTACTAGTTCGGAGACCCAGTACTTC. Translated, it gives CASSGTSSETQYF.

V and J are TRBV15 and TRBJ2-1; 8 bases match TRBD2. The CDR3 sequence is 16 residues long. From germline, CDR1 is LNHNV and CDR2 YYDKDF (reference sequence). Germline trimming cut 4 bases from V and 7 bases from J; bases unmatched to any gene: 12. CDR3 sequence (DNA): TGTGCCACCAGCACCCCGCCGGGACTAGGTCGGAATGAGCAGTTCTTC. Protein sequence: CATSTPPGLGRNEQFF.

This sequence joins TRBV11-2 and TRBJ2-2, with unresolved D. Germline CDR1 reads SGHAT; CDR2 reads FQNNGV. The CDR3 consists of 16 residues. The V and J ends lost 7 bases and 6 bases respectively, with 21 bases between them. In DNA, the CDR3 is TGTGCCAGCACCCATGAGCCTGAGGCCCACGCCGGGGAGCTGTTTTTT. Protein: CASTHEPEAHAGELFF.

This sequence joins TRBV21-1 and TRBJ2-1; no DNA check was done on the table's D call, TRBD2. TRBV21-1 is a pseudogene segment. This CDR3 is built from 17 residues. In DNA form, the CDR3 reads TGTGCCAGCAGCAAAGAGGTTCGGGCTAGCGGGGACAATGAGCAGTTCTTC. It translates to CASSKEVRASGDNEQFF.

The gene calls are TRBV4-3 and TRBJ2-3, with D perhaps TRBD2 (6 bases). V lost 2 bases and J lost 4, with 10 bases in between. Germline lookup yields CDR1 LGHNA and CDR2 YSLEER. This CDR3 contains 14 residues. CDR3 DNA: TGCGCCAGCAGCCAAACCTGGGAGGCAGATACGCAGTATTTT. Translated: CASSQTWEADTQYF.

The V call is TRBV2, the J call TRBJ2-4; the match to TRBD2 covers 13 bases. Germline CDR1 and CDR2: SNHLY and FYNNEI. V lost 0 bases and J lost 8; bases outside the gene matches: 1. The CDR3 runs to 15 residues. CDR3 sequence reads: CASSEATSGGDIQYF. The CDR3 nucleotides read TGTGCCAGCAGTGAAGCTACTAGCGGGGGGGACATTCAGTACTTC.

As concerns this clone: At the DNA level, this CDR3 is encoded by other sequences in the same sample as well. V and J are TRBV18 and TRBJ2-4; a weak D match, TRBD1 (5 bases). V was pared by 0 bases and J by 11 bases, with 11 bases between. The CDR3 consists of 13 residues. CDR1 is KGHSH and CDR2 is LQKENI in the germline V gene. CDR3 bases: TGTGCCAGCTCACCACCGGTAGGGGAAGTTCAGTACTTC. Translating it yields CASSPPVGEVQYF.

The CDR3 loop is CATSGQGGGNEQFF. The CDR3 DNA sequence: TGTGCCACCAGCGGGCAAGGGGGCGGCAATGAGCAGTTCTTC. The rearrangement links TRBV15 to TRBJ2-1, with 7 bases matching TRBD1. V shed 5 bases and J 6 bases; nucleotides not matched to a gene: 7. CDR1 is LNHNV and CDR2 is YYDKDF in the germline V gene (reference sequence). The CDR3 is 14 residues long.

This chain uses TRBV27 with TRBJ2-7; 9 bases align to TRBD1. CDR1 and CDR2 from the germline V gene are MNHEY and SMNVEV (reference sequence). V was clipped by 6 bases and J by 1 base; unmatched bases: 13. This CDR3 contains 17 residues. This CDR3 is CASSHLGQGMVSYEQYF. In DNA, the CDR3 is TGTGCCAGCAGCCACTTGGGACAGGGTATGGTTTCCTACGAGCAGTACTTC.